This paragraph reports one T cell receptor (beta chain). These data come from a study of blood T cell repertoires in COVID-19. Study-level background: Italy, Spain and the United States were the sources of the convalescent and acute COVID-19 samples.

TCRdb keeps only in-frame clones here, not all; method: immunoSEQ multiplex PCR. The table lists approximately 300,000 clones, 85% to 90% of them singletons. The CDR3 contains 15 residues. The germline V gene has CDR1 SGHVS and CDR2 FNYEAQ. V was trimmed by 2 bases and J by 6 bases, leaving 14 bases between them. The J gene is TRBJ1-5, the V gene TRBV7-6; maybe TRBD1 (5 bases). This receptor was identified in a woman between 45 and 65 years old with active or convalescent COVID-19. Sample: peripheral blood. This chain's CDR3 is CASSLTLGEGQPQHF. Written as DNA, the CDR3 is TGTGCCAGCAGCTTAACTCTGGGGGAGGGTCAGCCCCAGCATTTT.